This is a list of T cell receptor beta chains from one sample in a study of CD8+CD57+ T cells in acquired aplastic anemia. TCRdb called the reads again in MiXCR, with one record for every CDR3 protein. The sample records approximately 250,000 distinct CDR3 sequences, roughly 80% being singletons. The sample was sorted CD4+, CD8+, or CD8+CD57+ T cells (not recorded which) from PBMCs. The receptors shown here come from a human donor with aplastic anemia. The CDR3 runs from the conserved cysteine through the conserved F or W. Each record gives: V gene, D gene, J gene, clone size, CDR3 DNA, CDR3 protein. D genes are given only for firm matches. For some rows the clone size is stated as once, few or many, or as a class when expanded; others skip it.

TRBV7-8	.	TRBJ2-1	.	TGTGCCAGCAGTGATGCGGGAATCCACGAGACGCAGTTC	CASSDAGIHETQF
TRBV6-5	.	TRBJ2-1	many	TGTGCCAGCAGCCAGGGGAATGAGCAGTTCTTC	CASSQGNEQFF
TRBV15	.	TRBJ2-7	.	TGTGCCACCAGCGGCCGGGCCCACCTCGCCGAGCAGTACTTC	CATSGRAHLAEQYF
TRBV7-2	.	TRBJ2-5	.	TGTGCCAGCAGTTTAGCCCGAGGGACAAAAGCGACCCAGTACTTC	CASSLARGTKATQYF
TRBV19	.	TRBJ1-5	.	TGTGCCAGTAGTCAGCCGGTGGGGCCCCAGCATTTT	CASSQPVGPQHF
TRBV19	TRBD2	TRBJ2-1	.	TGTGGCAGTACTATAGCTAGCGGCGCCTACAATGAGCAGTTCTTC	CGSTIASGAYNEQFF
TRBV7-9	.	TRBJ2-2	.	TGTGCCAGCAGCTCAGAGGACCGGGACGGTGGTACCGGGGAGCTGTTTTTT	CASSSEDRDGGTGELFF
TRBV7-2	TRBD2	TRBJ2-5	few	TGTGCCAGCAGCTGGGGACTAGCGGGAGAGACCCAGTACTTC	CASSWGLAGETQYF
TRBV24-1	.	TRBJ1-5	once	TGTGCCACCAGTATCCAGTGCAGGTACAATCAGCCCCAGCATTTT	CATSIQCRYNQPQHF
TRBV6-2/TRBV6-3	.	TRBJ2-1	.	TGTGCCAGCAGTCCTGGGGGCGGGGGCGGTCAGGATGAGCAGTTCTTC	CASSPGGGGGQDEQFF
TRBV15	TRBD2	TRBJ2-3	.	TGTGGCGCCAGCGGGGGCGGGGGCACAGATACGCAGTACTTT	CGASGGGGTDTQYF
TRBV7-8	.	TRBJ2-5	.	TGTGCCAGCAGCTTCTCCCTGGGGGCACAAGAGACCCAGTACTTC	CASSFSLGAQETQYF
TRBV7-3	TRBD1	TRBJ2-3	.	TGTGCCAGCAGCTTAGATCTGACAGGGAACACTGAAGCTACGCAGTATTTT	CASSLDLTGNTEATQYF
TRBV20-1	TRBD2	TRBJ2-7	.	TGCAGTGCTAGAGGGACTAGCGACCACGAGCAGTACTTC	CSARGTSDHEQYF
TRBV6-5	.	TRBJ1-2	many	TGTGCCAGCAGTAACAATAACTATGGCTACACCTTC	CASSNNNYGYTF
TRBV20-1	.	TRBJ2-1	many	TGCAGTGCTAGGGAAGCTGTGTGGGGAGAGTACAATGAGCAGTTCTTC	CSAREAVWGEYNEQFF
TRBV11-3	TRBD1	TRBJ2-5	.	TGTGCCGGACAGGGGGCCCTCCAAGAGACCCAGTACTTC	CAGQGALQETQYF
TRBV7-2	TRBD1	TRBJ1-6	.	TGTGCCAGCAGCTTGGACAGGGGGCACACAGATACGCACTTT	CASSLDRGHTDTHF
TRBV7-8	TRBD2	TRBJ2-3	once	TGTGCCAGCAGTTCTAGCGGGACGGGGGCAACAGTTACGCAGTATTTT	CASSSSGTGATVTQYF
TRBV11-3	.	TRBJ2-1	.	TGTGCCAGCAGCTTAGACCAGACAGCCTACAATGAGCAGTTCTTC	CASSLDQTAYNEQFF
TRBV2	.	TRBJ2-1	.	TGTGCCAGCCTAACAGGAGGGGCCTACAATGAGCAGTTCTTC	CASLTGGAYNEQFF
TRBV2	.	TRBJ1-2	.	TGTGCCAGCAGTTATGGGGGGGGCTATGAGCAGTTCTACACCTTC	CASSYGGGYEQFYTF
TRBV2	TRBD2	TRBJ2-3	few	TGTGCCAGCTCGGGACTAGCCACAGATACGCAGTATTTT	CASSGLATDTQYF
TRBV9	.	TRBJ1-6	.	TGTGCCAGCAGCGACCACAGCGCCTCCTATAGTTCACCCCTCCACTTT	CASSDHSASYSSPLHF
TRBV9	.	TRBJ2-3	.	TGTGCCAGCGGGGACGGGCAGACAAACACGCAGTATTTT	CASGDGQTNTQYF
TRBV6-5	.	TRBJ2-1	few	TGTGCCAGCAGCCAGGGGGGAGGCTCCTACAATGAGCAGTTCTTC	CASSQGGGSYNEQFF
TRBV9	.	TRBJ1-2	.	TGTGCCAGCAGTTTGGCGGGGGGGGGCGAGCAATACTGCTACACCTTC	CASSLAGGGEQYCYTF
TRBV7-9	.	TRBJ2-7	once	TGTGCCAGCAGCTTGGGTAGGGTCGAAAGCAACGAGCAGTACTTC	CASSLGRVESNEQYF
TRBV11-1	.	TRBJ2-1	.	TGTGCCAGCAGCGTAGGGGTCGCGAACGGTCAGGATGAGCAGTTCTTC	CASSVGVANGQDEQFF
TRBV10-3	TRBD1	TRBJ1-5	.	TGTGCCAGCAGTGCAGAAGACAGGGGGGGCAATCAGCCCCAGCATTTT	CASSAEDRGGNQPQHF
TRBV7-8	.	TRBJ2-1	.	TGTGCCAGCAGCTTAGCGGGCCGCCCCGATACGGGGCATTTCTTC	CASSLAGRPDTGHFF
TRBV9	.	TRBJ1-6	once	TGTGCCAGCAGCGTAGCACATAATTCACCCCTCCACTTT	CASSVAHNSPLHF